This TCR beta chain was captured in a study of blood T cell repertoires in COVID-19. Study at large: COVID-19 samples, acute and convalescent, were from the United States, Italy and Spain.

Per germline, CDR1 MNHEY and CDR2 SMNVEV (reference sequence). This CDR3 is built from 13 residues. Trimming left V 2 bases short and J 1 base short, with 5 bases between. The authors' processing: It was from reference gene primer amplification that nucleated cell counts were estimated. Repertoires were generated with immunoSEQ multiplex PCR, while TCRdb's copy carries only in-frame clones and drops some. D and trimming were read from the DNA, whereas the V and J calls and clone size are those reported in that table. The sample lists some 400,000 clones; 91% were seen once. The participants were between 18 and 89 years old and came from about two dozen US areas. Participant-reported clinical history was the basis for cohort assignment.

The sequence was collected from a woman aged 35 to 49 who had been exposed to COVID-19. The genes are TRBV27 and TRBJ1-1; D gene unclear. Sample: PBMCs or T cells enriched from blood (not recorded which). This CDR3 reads CASSLAGNTEAFF. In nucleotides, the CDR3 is TGTGCCAGCAGTTTAGCCGGGAACACTGAAGCTTTCTTT.